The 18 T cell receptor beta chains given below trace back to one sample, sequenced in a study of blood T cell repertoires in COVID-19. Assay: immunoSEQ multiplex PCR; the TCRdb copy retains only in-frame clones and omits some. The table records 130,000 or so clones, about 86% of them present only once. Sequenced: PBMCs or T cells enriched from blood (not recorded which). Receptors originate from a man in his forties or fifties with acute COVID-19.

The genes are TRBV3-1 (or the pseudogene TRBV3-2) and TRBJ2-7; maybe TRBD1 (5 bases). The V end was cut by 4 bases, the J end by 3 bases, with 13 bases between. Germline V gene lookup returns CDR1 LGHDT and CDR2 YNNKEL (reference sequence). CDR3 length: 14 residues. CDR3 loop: CASSRQPLIYEQYF. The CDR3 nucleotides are TGTGCCAGCAGCCGACAGCCTCTCATCTACGAGCAGTACTTC.

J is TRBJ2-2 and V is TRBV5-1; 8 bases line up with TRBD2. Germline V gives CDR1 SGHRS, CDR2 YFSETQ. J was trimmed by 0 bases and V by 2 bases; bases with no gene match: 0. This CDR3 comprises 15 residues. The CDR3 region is CASSFSGTNTGELFF. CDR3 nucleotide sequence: TGCGCCAGCAGCTTTAGCGGGACGAACACCGGGGAGCTGTTTTTT.

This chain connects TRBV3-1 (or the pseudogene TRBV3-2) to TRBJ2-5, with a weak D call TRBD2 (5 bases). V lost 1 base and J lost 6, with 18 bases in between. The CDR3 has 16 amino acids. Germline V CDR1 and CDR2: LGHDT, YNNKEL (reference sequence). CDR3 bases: TGTGCCAGCAGCCAAGGCCTGACTCCGCCCGGGAAGACCCAGTACTTC. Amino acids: CASSQGLTPPGKTQYF.

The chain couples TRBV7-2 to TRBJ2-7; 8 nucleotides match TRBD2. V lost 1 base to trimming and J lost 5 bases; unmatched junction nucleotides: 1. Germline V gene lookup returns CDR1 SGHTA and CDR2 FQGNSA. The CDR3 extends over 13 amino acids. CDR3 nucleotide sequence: TGTGCCAGCAGCTTAGACGGGAGGGACGAGCAGTACTTC. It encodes CASSLDGRDEQYF.

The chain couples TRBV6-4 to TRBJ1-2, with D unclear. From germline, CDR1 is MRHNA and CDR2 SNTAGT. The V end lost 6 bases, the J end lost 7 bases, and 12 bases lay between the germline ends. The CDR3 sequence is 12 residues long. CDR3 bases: TGTGCCAGCAGCTCGACAACTGGTGGCTACACCTTC. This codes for CASSSTTGGYTF.

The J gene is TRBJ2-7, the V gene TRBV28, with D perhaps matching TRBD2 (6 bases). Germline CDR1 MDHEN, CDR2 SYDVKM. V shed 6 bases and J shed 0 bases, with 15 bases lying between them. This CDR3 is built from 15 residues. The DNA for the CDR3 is TGTGCCAGCAGCTCGCGGGGCTTCAGCTCCTACGAGCAGTACTTC. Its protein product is CASSSRGFSSYEQYF.

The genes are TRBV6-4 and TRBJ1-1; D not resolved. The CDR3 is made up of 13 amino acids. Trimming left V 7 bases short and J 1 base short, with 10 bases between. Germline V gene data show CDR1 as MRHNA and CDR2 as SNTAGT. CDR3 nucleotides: TGTGCCAGCAAGCGGTCAGCGAACACTGAAGCTTTCTTT. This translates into CASKRSANTEAFF.

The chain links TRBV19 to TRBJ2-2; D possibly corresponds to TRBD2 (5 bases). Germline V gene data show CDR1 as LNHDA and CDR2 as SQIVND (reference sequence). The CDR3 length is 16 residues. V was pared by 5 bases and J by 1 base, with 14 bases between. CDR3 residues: CASSVGTGMNTGELFF. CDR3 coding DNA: TGTGCCAGTAGTGTCGGCACGGGGATGAACACCGGGGAGCTGTTTTTT. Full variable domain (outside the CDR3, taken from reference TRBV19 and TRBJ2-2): DGGITQSPKYLFRKEGQNVTLSCEQNLNHDAMYWYRQDPGQGLRLIYYSQIVNDFQKGDIAEGYSVSREKKESFPLTVTSAQKNPTAFYLCASSVGTGMNTGELFFGEGSRLTVL.

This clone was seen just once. The CDR3 is CASSEAQGAFYEQYF. The CDR3 DNA follows: TGTGCCAGCAGTGAAGCGCAGGGGGCGTTCTACGAGCAGTACTTC. The rearrangement uses TRBV6-1 and TRBJ2-7; 8 bases map to TRBD1. The length of the CDR3 is 15 residues. Trimming cost V 0 bases and J 3 bases; bases outside gene matches: 4. Looked up from germline, CDR1 is MNHNS and CDR2 is SASEGT.

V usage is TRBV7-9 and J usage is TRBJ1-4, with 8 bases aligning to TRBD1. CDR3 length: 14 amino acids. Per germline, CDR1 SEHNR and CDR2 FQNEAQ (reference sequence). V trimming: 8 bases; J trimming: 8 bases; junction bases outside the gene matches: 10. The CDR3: CASRLQGAGEKLFF. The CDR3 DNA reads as TGTGCCAGCCGCCTCCAGGGGGCGGGAGAAAAACTGTTTTTT.

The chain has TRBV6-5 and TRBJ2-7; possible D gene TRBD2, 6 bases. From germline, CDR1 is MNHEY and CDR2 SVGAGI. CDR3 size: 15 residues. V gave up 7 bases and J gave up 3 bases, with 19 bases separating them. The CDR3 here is CASKNGGGSFYEQYF. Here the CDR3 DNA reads TGTGCCAGCAAGAACGGGGGAGGTTCTTTCTACGAGCAGTACTTC.

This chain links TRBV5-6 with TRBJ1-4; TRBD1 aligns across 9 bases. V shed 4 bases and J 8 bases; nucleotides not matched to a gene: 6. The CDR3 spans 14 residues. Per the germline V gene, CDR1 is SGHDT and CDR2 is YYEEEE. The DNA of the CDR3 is TGTGCCAGCAGCCCACAGGGGGCAAACGAAAAACTGTTTTTT. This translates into CASSPQGANEKLFF.

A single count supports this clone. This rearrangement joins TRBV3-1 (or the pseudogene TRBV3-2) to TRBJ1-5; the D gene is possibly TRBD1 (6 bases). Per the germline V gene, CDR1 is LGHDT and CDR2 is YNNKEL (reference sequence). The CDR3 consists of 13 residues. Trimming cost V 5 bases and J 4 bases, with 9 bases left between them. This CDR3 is CASSGQQNQPQHF. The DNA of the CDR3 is TGTGCCAGCAGCGGACAGCAAAATCAGCCCCAGCATTTT.

CDR3 amino acids: CASRQRSYGYTF. For the CDR3, the DNA is TGTGCCAGTAGACAGAGATCCTATGGCTACACCTTC. This sequence joins TRBV19 and TRBJ1-2; D gene unclear. The CDR3 is 12 amino acids. Germline CDR1 and CDR2: LNHDA and SQIVND (reference sequence). Trimming cost V 6 bases and J 4 bases, with 9 bases left between them.

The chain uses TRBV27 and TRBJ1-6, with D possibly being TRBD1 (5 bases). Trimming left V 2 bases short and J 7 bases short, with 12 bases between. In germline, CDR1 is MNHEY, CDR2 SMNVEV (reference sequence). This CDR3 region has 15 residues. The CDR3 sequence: CASSLQGRSNSPLHF. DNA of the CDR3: TGTGCCAGCAGTTTACAGGGAAGGAGCAATTCACCCCTCCACTTT.

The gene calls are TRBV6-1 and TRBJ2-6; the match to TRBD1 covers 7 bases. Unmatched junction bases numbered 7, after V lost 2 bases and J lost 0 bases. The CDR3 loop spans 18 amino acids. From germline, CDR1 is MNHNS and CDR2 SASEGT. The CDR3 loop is CASSESGQDFSGANVLTF. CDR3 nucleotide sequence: TGTGCCAGCAGTGAATCCGGACAGGATTTCTCTGGGGCCAACGTCCTGACTTTC.

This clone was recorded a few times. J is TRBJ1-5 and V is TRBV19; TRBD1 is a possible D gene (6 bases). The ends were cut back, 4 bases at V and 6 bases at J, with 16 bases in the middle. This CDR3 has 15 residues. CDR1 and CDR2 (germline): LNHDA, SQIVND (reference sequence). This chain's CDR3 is CASSTPGTKGQPQHF. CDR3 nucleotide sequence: TGTGCCAGTAGTACCCCCGGGACAAAAGGTCAGCCCCAGCATTTT.

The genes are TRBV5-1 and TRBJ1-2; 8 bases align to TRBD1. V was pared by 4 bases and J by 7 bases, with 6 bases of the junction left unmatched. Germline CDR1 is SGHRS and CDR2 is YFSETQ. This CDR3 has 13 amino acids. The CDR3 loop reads CASSVDRGGGYTF. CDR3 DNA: TGCGCCAGCAGCGTCGACAGGGGCGGTGGCTACACCTTC. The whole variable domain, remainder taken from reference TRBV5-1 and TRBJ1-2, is KAGVTQTPRYLIKTRGQQVTLSCSPISGHRSVSWYQQTPGQGLQFLFEYFSETQRNKGNFPGRFSGRQFSNSRSEMNVSTLELGDSALYLCASSVDRGGGYTFGSGTRLTVV.